This TCR beta chain was sequenced during a study of T cells expressing NK-cell markers. The germline V gene has CDR1 LNHDA and CDR2 SQIVND (reference sequence). This CDR3 region has 12 residues. Making the TCR beta cDNA relied on 5'RACE template switching with UMIs. Using the 5' RACE reads, TCRdb records one entry per CDR3 protein without DNA. The sample is made up of approximately 170,000 distinct CDR3 sequences, and the top ten hold around 20% of it. Sequencing used blood T cells: a sorted CD56 or NKG2C T cell subset, CD4+ or CD8+ T cells, or bulk PBMC T cells (not recorded which). This TCR was recovered from a man aged 18-75 years in good health. The J gene is TRBJ1-2, the V gene TRBV19; the D call of TRBD1 rests on TCRdb alone, since no DNA is present to check it. The CDR3 sequence is CATWDRGPGYTF.